This TCR beta chain was obtained from a study of cytomegalovirus exposure and HLA in healthy donors. PCR was performed using 60 Vbeta and 13 Jbeta primers. The data were produced by immunoSEQ multiplex PCR, yet TCRdb's version contains in-frame clones alone and is incomplete. The sample consists of 150,000 to 200,000 clones, 60% to 80% of them appearing once. J gave up 4 bases and V 6 bases, and 3 bases lay outside the gene matches. The CDR3 contains 13 residues. Germline V gene lookup returns CDR1 KGHSH and CDR2 LQKENI. The chain couples TRBV18 to TRBJ2-7, with TRBD1 identical over 10 bases. The origin of this receptor is a male donor in good health and CMV-seronegative. Sequenced: PBMCs. The CDR3 here is CASSRTGGYEQYF. CDR3 nucleotide sequence: TGTGCCAGCTCTCGGACAGGGGGATACGAGCAGTACTTC. Full variable domain (missing parts from reference TRBV18 and TRBJ2-7): NAGVMQNPRHLVRRRGQEARLRCSPMKGHSHVYWYRQLPEEGLKFMVYLQKENIIDESGMPKERFSAEFPKEGPSILRIQQVVRGDSAAYFCASSRTGGYEQYFGPGTRLTVT.